The TCR beta chain described here comes from a study of T cell repertoires in ileal Crohn's disease. Looking at the study overall: At postoperative colonoscopy, neoterminal ileum biopsies were taken as M6. Study results and limitations: Active smokers at surgery had more clonal expansions than non-smokers. Every patient over 26.8% clonality showed endoscopic recurrence. Sorted CD8 T cells held more high-frequency clones than CD4.

CDR3 size: 14 residues. Germline assignment: CDR1 SGHDT and CDR2 YYEEEE. With 3 bases removed from V and 0 bases from J, the gap between germline ends came to 7 bases. Time point noted: neoterminal ileum biopsy at postoperative endoscopy, about 6 months after surgery. Using immunoSEQ multiplex PCR, the repertoire was profiled, and TCRdb retains in-frame clones only, with some absent. The sample records a few hundred clones, 87% being singletons. This clone appeared once. Its specificity is unknown. The sequence came from an adult with Crohn's disease. The chain couples TRBV5-6 to TRBJ2-1, with D uncertain. Material for sequencing was ileal tissue. In DNA form, the CDR3 reads TGTGCCAGCAGCTCACAAAGCTCCTACAATGAGCAGTTCTTC. Protein: CASSSQSSYNEQFF.